This T cell receptor beta chain originates from a study of cytotoxic CD8 clonotypes in ibrutinib-treated CLL. TCRdb's table, derived via immunoSEQ multiplex PCR, lists solely in-frame clones and lacks some. The sample records nearly 100,000 clones, almost 80% being singletons. Germline CDR1 reads SGDLS; CDR2 reads YYNGEE. The CDR3 loop spans 12 amino acids. Trimming stripped 2 bases from V and 4 bases from J, with 6 bases between. The material sequenced was PBMCs, taken after 12 months of ibrutinib treatment. The TCR originated in a human donor with chronic lymphocytic leukemia. The gene calls are TRBV9 and TRBJ1-2, with D unclear. CDR3 residues: CASSVDTYGYTF. The CDR3 DNA is TGTGCCAGCAGCGTCGACACCTATGGCTACACCTTC.